These 5 T cell receptor beta chains originate from one sample sequenced in a study of cytomegalovirus exposure and HLA in healthy donors. A multiplex PCR was run with 60 Vbeta primers and 13 Jbeta primers. TCRdb's copy holds only in-frame clones and misses some; the assay was immunoSEQ multiplex PCR. The sample includes about 120,000 clones, approximately 78% of them seen just once. Material: PBMCs. These receptors were collected from a man aged 35-49 years in good health and CMV-seronegative.

This clone has only a few counts. J is TRBJ2-1 and V is TRBV30; TRBD2 matches at 8 bases. The CDR3 loop spans 15 amino acids. Germline V CDR1 and CDR2: GTSNPN, SVGIG (reference sequence). Losses at the gene ends were 6 bases for V and 8 bases for J; bases not matched to a gene: 15. In nucleotides, the CDR3 is TGTGCCTGCTACACCGGGACTAGTGCTTTCTATGAGCAGTTCTTC. Its translation is CACYTGTSAFYEQFF.

CDR3 sequence: CASSLLTSGSYNEQFF. The CDR3 nucleotides read TGTGCCAGCAGTTTATTAACTAGCGGTAGCTACAATGAGCAGTTCTTC. The chain couples TRBV28 to TRBJ2-1, with 8 bases fitting TRBD2. There are 16 residues in the CDR3. The junction had 5 bases not matched to a gene; V was cut back by 1 base and J by 3 bases. CDR1 is MDHEN, CDR2 SYDVKM, per germline.

As DNA, the CDR3 is TGTGCCAGCAGCGACAGGGTTGGTGAAGCTTTCTTT. It specifies CASSDRVGEAFF. The chain is built from TRBV6-6 and TRBJ1-1, with TRBD1 identical over 7 bases. The junction had 5 bases not matched to a gene; V was cut back by 6 bases and J by 7 bases. CDR1 MNHNY and CDR2 SVGAGI come from the germline V gene (reference sequence). CDR3 length: 12 residues.

The rearrangement uses TRBV18 and TRBJ2-1; 7 bases are shared with TRBD2. CDR1 and CDR2 (germline): KGHSH, LQKENI. The V and J ends lost 3 bases and 3 bases, in that order; junction bases with no gene match: 11. This CDR3 is 17 amino acids long. This CDR3 is CASSPLLAAPYYNEQFF. The CDR3 bases are TGTGCCAGCTCACCGCTCCTAGCGGCGCCGTACTACAATGAGCAGTTCTTC.

The gene calls are TRBV19 and TRBJ2-7; a weak D match, TRBD1 (7 bases). The CDR3 contains 15 residues. CDR1 and CDR2 from the germline V gene are LNHDA and SQIVND (reference sequence). V lost 5 bases to trimming and J lost 7 bases, with 21 bases between them. This chain's CDR3 is CASSATGDSWMEQYF. As DNA, the CDR3 is TGTGCCAGTAGTGCCACGGGGGACAGTTGGATGGAGCAGTACTTC.